These 24 T cell receptor beta chains were all obtained from the same sample, sequenced in a study of blood T cell repertoires in COVID-19. Sequenced by immunoSEQ multiplex PCR; TCRdb stores in-frame clones only, minus some. The sample shows over 100,000 clones, 60% to 80% of them seen only once. Sequenced material: peripheral blood. The receptors here all came from an older woman with acute or convalescent COVID-19.

J is TRBJ2-1 and V is TRBV18; 10 bases line up with TRBD2. Germline V gene lookup returns CDR1 KGHSH and CDR2 LQKENI. The V segment lost 4 bases and the J segment 9 bases; nucleotides outside the gene matches: 12. This CDR3 is built from 16 residues. CDR3: CASSLPALAGGTEQFF. Written as DNA, the CDR3 is TGTGCCAGCTCACTCCCAGCTTTAGCGGGAGGTACTGAGCAGTTCTTC.

The V and J genes are TRBV7-6 and TRBJ2-2; 10 positions agree with TRBD1. The CDR3 has 17 residues. With 3 bases clipped from V and 6 bases from J, the junction kept 10 bases outside the gene matches. Germline CDR1 and CDR2: SGHVS and FNYEAQ. This CDR3 reads CASSFERQGAVAGELFF. DNA of the CDR3: TGTGCCAGCAGCTTCGAACGACAGGGGGCTGTCGCCGGGGAGCTGTTTTTT.

The CDR3 bases are TGTGCCAGCAGCGCGGGGGGCGGGGGCCTAGAGACCCAGTACTTC. Translation gives CASSAGGGGLETQYF. J is TRBJ2-5 and V is TRBV9; D perhaps matches TRBD2 (7 bases). The germline V gene encodes CDR1 SGDLS and CDR2 YYNGEE. CDR3 size: 15 residues. The ends were cut back, 3 bases at V and 4 bases at J, with 16 bases in the middle.

J is TRBJ1-5 and V is TRBV19, with D maybe TRBD1 (6 bases). The germline gives CDR1 LNHDA, CDR2 SQIVND (reference sequence). Trimming took 7 bases from V and 3 from J, leaving 13 bases between them. The length of the CDR3 is 14 residues. CDR3 in DNA: TGTGCCAGTAATCGGTGGACAGCCAATCAGCCCCAGCATTTT. The encoded protein is CASNRWTANQPQHF.

This clone was counted between two and nine times. The genes are TRBV4-1 and TRBJ2-1; 8 bases fit TRBD1. CDR1 is MGHRA and CDR2 is YSYEKL in the germline V gene. The CDR3 consists of 16 residues. Unmatched junction bases numbered 16, after V lost 5 bases and J lost 10 bases. CDR3 protein: CASSDPPDRATWEQFF. In DNA form, the CDR3 reads TGCGCCAGCAGCGATCCTCCGGACAGGGCCACCTGGGAGCAGTTCTTC.

This clone was observed at least ten times. The genes are TRBV3-1 (or the pseudogene TRBV3-2) and TRBJ1-1; 9 bases are a match to TRBD1. The CDR3 contains 14 residues. The germline gives CDR1 LGHDT, CDR2 YNNKEL (reference sequence). After removal of 5 bases from V and 3 bases from J, the junction contained 4 bases not matched to a gene. As DNA, the CDR3 is TGTGCCAGCAGCTCCAGGACAGGGGACACTGAAGCTTTCTTT. Its translation: CASSSRTGDTEAFF.

The chain links TRBV7-2 to TRBJ2-1; D remains ambiguous. The CDR3 runs 14 residues. Germline assignment: CDR1 SGHTA and CDR2 FQGNSA. Trimming removed 0 bases at V and 5 bases at J, with 8 bases between. CDR3 sequence: CASSLARRNNEQFF. The DNA for the CDR3 is TGTGCCAGCAGCTTAGCGCGGAGAAACAATGAGCAGTTCTTC.

In this sample, this clone turned up once. This rearrangement joins TRBV11-2 to TRBJ2-7, with D possibly TRBD2 on 5 matching bases. In germline, CDR1 is SGHAT, CDR2 FQNNGV. This CDR3 is built from 14 residues. Trimming left V 3 bases short and J 0 bases short, with 9 bases between. CDR3 bases: TGTGCCAGCAGCTTGGACTCTTACTCCTACGAGCAGTACTTC. It translates to CASSLDSYSYEQYF.

V is TRBV15 and J is TRBJ1-4; D call uncertain. Trimming left V 1 base short and J 8 bases short, with 11 bases between. This CDR3 comprises 14 residues. Per the germline V gene, CDR1 is LNHNV and CDR2 is YYDKDF (reference sequence). The CDR3 protein is CATSRGGPGEKLFF. CDR3 sequence (DNA): TGTGCCACCAGCAGAGGAGGGCCGGGCGAAAAACTGTTTTTT.

This clone was seen a handful of times. V is TRBV7-8 and J is TRBJ1-5; D ambiguous. Germline V gene sequence: CDR1 SGHVS, CDR2 FQNEAQ. The CDR3 length is 15 residues. Trimming removed 1 base at V and 6 bases at J, with 13 bases between. CDR3 nucleotides: TGTGCCAGCAGCTTAGTAACCGGGGAAGGTCAGCCCCAGCATTTT. Translating gives CASSLVTGEGQPQHF.

This clone came up a few times. The chain couples TRBV19 to TRBJ1-2; 9 bases fit TRBD1. This CDR3 is built from 14 residues. V gave up 5 bases and J gave up 5 bases; unmatched junction bases: 6. The V gene's germline CDR1 is LNHDA and CDR2 SQIVND (reference sequence). The CDR3 nucleotides are TGTGCCAGTAGTCCAAGGGACAGGGCTTATGGCTACACCTTC. Its translation is CASSPRDRAYGYTF.

Concerning this clone: An end of the junction does not agree with germline; a read error may underlie this. For the CDR3, the DNA is TGCAGTGCGAGAGGGCCAAATGAGCAGTTCTTC. Translating it yields CSARGPNEQFF. The chain employs TRBV20-1 and TRBJ2-1, with D tentatively TRBD2 (5 bases). The CDR3 loop spans 11 amino acids. In germline, CDR1 is DFQATT, CDR2 SNEGSKA (reference sequence).

The V call is TRBV5-1, the J call TRBJ1-1; possible D gene TRBD1, 6 bases. V lost 7 bases, J lost 1 base, and 14 bases lay in between. Germline V CDR1 and CDR2: SGHRS, YFSETQ. The CDR3 has 14 residues. The CDR3 bases are TGCGCCAGCTCCCGGGACATTGCGAACACTGAAGCTTTCTTT. Protein: CASSRDIANTEAFF.

This clone was picked up a small number of times. CDR3 coding DNA: TGTGCCAGTAGTATAACCCTAGCGGCTAACAATGAGCAGTTCTTC. Protein: CASSITLAANNEQFF. This chain links TRBV19 with TRBJ2-1, with 7 bases fitting TRBD2. The CDR3 totals 15 residues. Germline assignment: CDR1 LNHDA and CDR2 SQIVND (reference sequence). Losses at the gene ends were 2 bases for V and 5 bases for J; bases not matched to a gene: 6. The variable domain in full, completed from reference TRBV19 and TRBJ2-1, reads DGGITQSPKYLFRKEGQNVTLSCEQNLNHDAMYWYRQDPGQGLRLIYYSQIVNDFQKGDIAEGYSVSREKKESFPLTVTSAQKNPTAFYLCASSITLAANNEQFFGPGTRLTVL.

Points on this clone: The sample contains more than one DNA sequence encoding this CDR3. This CDR3 reads CASSVGGTGRTEAFF. The CDR3 region has the DNA TGTGCCAGCAGCGTGGGGGGGACAGGGCGGACTGAAGCTTTCTTT. V and J are TRBV9 and TRBJ1-1, with 9 bases identical to TRBD1. This CDR3 spans 15 amino acids. V trimming: 2 bases; J trimming: 5 bases; junction bases outside the gene matches: 7. CDR1 is SGDLS, CDR2 YYNGEE, per germline.

In its sample, this clone was seen once. The V call is TRBV11-2, the J call TRBJ1-6, with TRBD1 matching over 9 bases. This CDR3 contains 16 residues. Germline CDR1 and CDR2: SGHAT and FQNNGV. V shed 5 bases and J 7 bases; nucleotides not matched to a gene: 9. CDR3 in amino acids: CASSRRGTGQNSPLHF. The DNA of the CDR3 is TGTGCCAGCAGCCGCCGGGGGACAGGGCAGAATTCACCCCTCCACTTT.

The sample holds one count of this clone. The chain joins TRBV18 to TRBJ1-5; TRBD1 is a possible D gene (6 bases). Deletions cut 4 bases from V and 0 bases from J, with 10 bases between. The germline gives CDR1 KGHSH, CDR2 LQKENI. This CDR3 contains 15 residues. DNA for the CDR3: TGTGCCAGCTCACATGGGGGCCATAGCAATCAGCCCCAGCATTTT. As protein: CASSHGGHSNQPQHF.

The rearrangement uses TRBV10-2 and TRBJ2-7, with D perhaps matching TRBD2 (7 bases). Germline CDR1 WSHSY, CDR2 SAAADI. The ends were cut back, 8 bases at V and 2 bases at J, with 13 bases in the middle. The CDR3 has 13 residues. The CDR3 nucleotides read TGCGCCAGCGCGAGGGGGGGCCCCTACGAGCAGTACTTC. Encoded protein: CASARGGPYEQYF.

V and J are TRBV7-2 and TRBJ1-4, with 8 bases that match TRBD1. CDR3 size: 17 residues. Germline V lookup: CDR1 SGHTA, CDR2 FQGNSA. After removal of 6 bases from V and 3 bases from J, the junction contained 12 bases not matched to a gene. CDR3 nucleotide sequence: TGTGCCAGCAGTAGGGGGGGGACAGGTCCGTCTAATGAAAAACTGTTTTTT. It is translated as CASSRGGTGPSNEKLFF.

CDR3 residues: CASSTGLAGALTDTQYF. In DNA form, the CDR3 reads TGTGCCAGCAGCACGGGTCTCGCGGGGGCCCTCACAGATACGCAGTATTTT. The J gene is TRBJ2-3, the V gene TRBV3-1 (or the pseudogene TRBV3-2); tentative D call: TRBD2 (7 bases). CDR3 size: 17 residues. Germline V gene lookup returns CDR1 LGHDT and CDR2 YNNKEL (reference sequence). V was cut by 5 bases and J by 2 bases, with 20 bases left in between.

The DNA for the CDR3 is TGTGCCAGCAGCTTGGACTACAGGGGCCGAAGCTACACCTTC. This translates into CASSLDYRGRSYTF. The chain is built from TRBV5-4 and TRBJ1-2, with TRBD1 identical over 7 bases. Trimming took 0 bases from V and 9 from J; bases not matched to a gene: 8. Germline lookup yields CDR1 SGHNT and CDR2 YYREEE (reference sequence). This CDR3 has 14 residues.

The chain carries TRBV6-1 and TRBJ2-5, with 9 bases aligning to TRBD2. V trimming: 3 bases; J trimming: 1 base; junction bases outside the gene matches: 15. Germline V gene lookup returns CDR1 MNHNS and CDR2 SASEGT. The CDR3 loop spans 19 amino acids. CDR3 sequence reads: CASSESFTFSGGSQETQYF. DNA for the CDR3: TGTGCCAGCAGTGAGTCTTTCACATTCAGCGGGGGGTCCCAAGAGACCCAGTACTTC.

The V and J genes are TRBV14 and TRBJ1-1, with D possibly matching TRBD1 (6 bases). Germline CDR1 SGHDN, CDR2 FVKESK. CDR3 size: 15 residues. The V gene lost 6 bases and the J gene lost 4 bases, with 18 bases spanning the gap. CDR3 amino acids: CASSRVQGRATEAFF. Written as DNA, the CDR3 is TGTGCCAGCAGTCGCGTACAGGGCAGGGCCACTGAAGCTTTCTTT. Looking up the rest from reference TRBV14 and TRBJ1-1 gives the full variable domain: EAGVTQFPSHSVIEKGQTVTLRCDPISGHDNLYWYRRVMGKEIKFLLHFVKESKQDESGMPNNRFLAERTGGTYSTLKVQPAELEDSGVYFCASSRVQGRATEAFFGQGTRLTVV.

The rearrangement links TRBV2 to TRBJ2-7; TRBD1 matches at 9 bases. CDR3 size: 14 residues. Looked up from germline, CDR1 is SNHLY and CDR2 is FYNNEI. V lost 3 bases to trimming and J lost 6 bases; unmatched junction nucleotides: 6. The CDR3 DNA sequence: TGTGCCAGCAGTGACGGGACAGGGAGGATCGAGCAGTACTTC. It translates to CASSDGTGRIEQYF.